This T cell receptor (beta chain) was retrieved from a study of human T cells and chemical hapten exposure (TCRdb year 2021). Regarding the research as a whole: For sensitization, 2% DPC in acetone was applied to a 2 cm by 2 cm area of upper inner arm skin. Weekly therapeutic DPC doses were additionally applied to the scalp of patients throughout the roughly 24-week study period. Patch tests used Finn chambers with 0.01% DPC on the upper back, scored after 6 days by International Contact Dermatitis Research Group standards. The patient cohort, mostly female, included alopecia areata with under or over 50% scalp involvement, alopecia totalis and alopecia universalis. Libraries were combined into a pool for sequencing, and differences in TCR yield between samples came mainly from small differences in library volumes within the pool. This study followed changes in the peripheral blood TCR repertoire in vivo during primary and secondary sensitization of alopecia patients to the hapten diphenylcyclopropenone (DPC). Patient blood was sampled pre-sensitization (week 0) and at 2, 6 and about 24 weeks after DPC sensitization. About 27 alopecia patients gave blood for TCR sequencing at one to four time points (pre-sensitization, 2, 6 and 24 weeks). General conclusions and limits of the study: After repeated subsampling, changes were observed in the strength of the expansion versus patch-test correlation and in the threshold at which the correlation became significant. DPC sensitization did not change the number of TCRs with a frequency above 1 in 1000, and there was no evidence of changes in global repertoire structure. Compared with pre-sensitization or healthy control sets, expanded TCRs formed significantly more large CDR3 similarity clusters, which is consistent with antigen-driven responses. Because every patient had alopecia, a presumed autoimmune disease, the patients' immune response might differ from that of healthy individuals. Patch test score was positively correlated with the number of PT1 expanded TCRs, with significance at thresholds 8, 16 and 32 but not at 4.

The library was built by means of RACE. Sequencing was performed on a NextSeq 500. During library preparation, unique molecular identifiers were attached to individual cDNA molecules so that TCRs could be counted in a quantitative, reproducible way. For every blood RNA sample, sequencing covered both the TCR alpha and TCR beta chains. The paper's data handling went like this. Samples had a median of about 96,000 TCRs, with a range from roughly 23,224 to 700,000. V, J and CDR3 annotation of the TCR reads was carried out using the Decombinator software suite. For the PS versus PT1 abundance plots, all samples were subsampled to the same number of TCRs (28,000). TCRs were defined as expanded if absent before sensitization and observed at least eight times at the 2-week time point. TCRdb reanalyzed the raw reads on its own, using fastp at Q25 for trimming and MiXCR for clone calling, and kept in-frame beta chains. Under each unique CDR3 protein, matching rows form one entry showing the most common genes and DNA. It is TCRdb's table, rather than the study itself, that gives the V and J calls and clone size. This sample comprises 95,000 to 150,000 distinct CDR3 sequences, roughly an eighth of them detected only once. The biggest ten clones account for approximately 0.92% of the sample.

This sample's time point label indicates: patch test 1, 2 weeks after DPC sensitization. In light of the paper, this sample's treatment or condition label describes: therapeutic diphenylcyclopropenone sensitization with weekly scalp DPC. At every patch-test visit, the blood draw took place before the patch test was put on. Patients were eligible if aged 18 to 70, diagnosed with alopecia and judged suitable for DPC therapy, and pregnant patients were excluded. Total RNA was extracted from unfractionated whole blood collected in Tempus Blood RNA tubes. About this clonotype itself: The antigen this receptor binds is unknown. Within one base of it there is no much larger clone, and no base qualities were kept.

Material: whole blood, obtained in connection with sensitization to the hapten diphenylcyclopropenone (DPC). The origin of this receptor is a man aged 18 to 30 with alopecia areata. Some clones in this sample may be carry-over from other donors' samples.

For the CDR3, the sequence is CASSLLRVGTGNMNTEAFF. The DNA is TGTGCCAGCAGCTTATTGAGAGTTGGGACAGGTAACATGAACACTGAAGCTTTCTTT. Rearrangement joined TRBV7-3 to TRBJ1-1; 8 junctional bases match TRBD1. Ends trimmed: V by 2 bases, J by 0 bases; bases unmatched to a gene: 14. The CDR3 measures 19 amino acids from cysteine to phenylalanine. Only the CDR3 portion is preserved as DNA: 57 bases, with reading frame beginning at the first base. CDR1 and CDR2 are drawn from the germline V gene: SGHTA, FQGTGA.